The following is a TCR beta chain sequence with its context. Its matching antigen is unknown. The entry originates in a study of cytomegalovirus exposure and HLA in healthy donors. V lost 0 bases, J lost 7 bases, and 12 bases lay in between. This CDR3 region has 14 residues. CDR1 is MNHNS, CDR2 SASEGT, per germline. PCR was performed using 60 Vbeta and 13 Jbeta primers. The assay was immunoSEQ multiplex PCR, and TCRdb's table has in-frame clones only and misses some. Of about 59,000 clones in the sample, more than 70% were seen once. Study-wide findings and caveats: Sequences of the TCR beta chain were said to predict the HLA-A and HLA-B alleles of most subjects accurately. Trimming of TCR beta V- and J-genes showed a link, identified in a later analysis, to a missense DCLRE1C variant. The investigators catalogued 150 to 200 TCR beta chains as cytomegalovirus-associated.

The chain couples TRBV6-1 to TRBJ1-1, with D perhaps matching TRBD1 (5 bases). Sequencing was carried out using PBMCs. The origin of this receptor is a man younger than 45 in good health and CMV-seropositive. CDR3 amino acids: CASSEAGGGYEAFF. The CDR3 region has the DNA TGTGCCAGCAGTGAAGCTGGGGGGGGTTATGAAGCTTTCTTT.